The source of this T cell receptor (beta chain) is a study of OX40 agonist ivuxolimab in advanced cancers. Here immunoSEQ multiplex PCR was the method, and the copy in TCRdb shows in-frame clones only, minus some. The profile shows 67,000 or so clones, about nine tenths of them singletons. The germline V gene has CDR1 ENHRY and CDR2 SYGVKD. The CDR3 has 15 amino acids. V was clipped by 5 bases and J by 7 bases; unmatched bases: 7. The receptor comes from an adult with an advanced solid tumor such as melanoma, head and neck, liver or kidney cancer. J is TRBJ2-2 and V is TRBV10-3, with 10 positions matching TRBD2. Sequenced material: CD4+ or CD8+ T cells sorted from blood, taken in a trial of the OX40 agonist ivuxolimab. Written as DNA, the CDR3 is TGTGCCATCAGTCTGGAGTTAGCGGGAGGCGGGGAGCTGTTTTTT. This gives the protein CAISLELAGGGELFF.